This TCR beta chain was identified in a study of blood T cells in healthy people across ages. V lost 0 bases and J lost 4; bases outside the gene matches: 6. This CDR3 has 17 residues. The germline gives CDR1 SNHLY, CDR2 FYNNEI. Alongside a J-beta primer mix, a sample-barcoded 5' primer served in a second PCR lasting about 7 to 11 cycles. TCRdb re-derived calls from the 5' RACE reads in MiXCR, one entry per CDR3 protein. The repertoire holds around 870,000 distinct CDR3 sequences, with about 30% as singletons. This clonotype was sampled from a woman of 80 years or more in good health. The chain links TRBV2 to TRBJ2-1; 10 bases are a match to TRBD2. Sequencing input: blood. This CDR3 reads CASSEAVAGGQYNEQFF. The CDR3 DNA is TGTGCCAGCAGTGAAGCCGTAGCGGGGGGCCAATACAATGAGCAGTTCTTC.